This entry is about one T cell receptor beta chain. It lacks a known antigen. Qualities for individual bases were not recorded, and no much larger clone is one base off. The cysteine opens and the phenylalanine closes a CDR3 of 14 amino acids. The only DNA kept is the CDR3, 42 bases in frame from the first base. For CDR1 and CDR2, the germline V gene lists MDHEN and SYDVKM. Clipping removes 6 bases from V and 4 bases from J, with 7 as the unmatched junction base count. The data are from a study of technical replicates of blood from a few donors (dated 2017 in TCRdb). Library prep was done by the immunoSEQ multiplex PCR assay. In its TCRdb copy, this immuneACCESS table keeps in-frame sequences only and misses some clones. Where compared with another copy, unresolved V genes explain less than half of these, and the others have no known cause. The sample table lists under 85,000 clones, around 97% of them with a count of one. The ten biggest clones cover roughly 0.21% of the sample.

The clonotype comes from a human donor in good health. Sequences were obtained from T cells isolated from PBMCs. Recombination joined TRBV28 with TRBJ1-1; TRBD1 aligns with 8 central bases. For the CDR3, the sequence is CASSLDRGGTEAFF. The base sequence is TGTGCCAGCAGCCTTGACAGGGGCGGCACTGAAGCTTTCTTT.